The source of this TCR beta chain is a study of blood T cell repertoires in COVID-19. On the study more broadly: The cDNA or gDNA used as material had been derived from T cells, B-cell-depleted T cells, or PBMCs.

The CDR3 runs to 16 residues. V shed 0 bases, J shed 7 bases, and the junction held 6 bases outside the gene matches. The germline CDR1 and CDR2 sequences are LGHNA and YSLEER. Measured with immunoSEQ multiplex PCR; TCRdb has only the in-frame clones, and not every one. This sample carries approximately 290,000 clones, roughly 80% of them seen once, and the ten largest clones take 15% to 18%. J is TRBJ2-1 and V is TRBV4-3; TRBD2 agrees at 10 bases. Input material: peripheral blood. The source is a person aged 70 to 79 with COVID-19, enrolled during active disease. The CDR3 sequence is CASSQDMSGGANEQFF. CDR3 DNA sequence: TGCGCCAGCAGCCAAGATATGAGCGGGGGGGCTAATGAGCAGTTCTTC.